This entry features one TCR beta chain sequence. The target antigen is unknown. Germline loops: CDR1 LGHNA, CDR2 YNFKEQ. The CDR3 has 15 residues. CD4+ cell separation produced CD45RA+ naive and CD45RA-negative memory subsets. This record belongs to a study of shared clonotypes between healthy human individuals. Study as a whole: A couple of women and a few men aged 18 to 49 made up the donors. General study points: Only blood underwent sampling, and tissue repertoires likely differ. Few donors restricted represented genetic and exposure-history diversity.

Produced via immunoSEQ multiplex PCR; TCRdb's table is partial and in-frame only. The table has approximately 530,000 clones, around 95% seen once. The specimen was naive CD4+ T cells sorted from blood. The sample's subset: CD45RA+ positively selected. The chain has TRBV4-2 and TRBJ2-5, with D possibly matching TRBD2 (6 bases). Judging by the DNA end, TRBJ2-7 fits better; the J call may be wrong. This TCR came from a woman aged 25 to 39 in good health. Written as DNA, the CDR3 is TGTGCCAGCAGCCAAGATCCGGGACTTTACTACGAGCAGTACTTC. Its protein product is CASSQDPGLYYEQYF.